The rows below give T cell receptor beta chains drawn from one sample of a study of blood T cell repertoires in COVID-19. Generated by immunoSEQ multiplex PCR, the TCRdb table keeps only in-frame clones and is missing some. The table includes about 210,000 clones, approximately 80% detected once. Sequencing was performed on peripheral blood. These receptors came from a man in his sixties with acute or convalescent COVID-19. CDR3s include the opening cysteine and the closing phenylalanine or tryptophan. The order of the fields is clone size, J gene, D gene, V gene, CDR3 DNA, CDR3 protein. D genes are given only for firm matches. Not every row has a clone size; where given, it reads once, few, many or a size class.

clone_size: many
j_call: TRBJ2-1
d_call: .
v_call: TRBV7-2
cdr3_nt: TGTGCCAGCAGCCGCGGGGACCCCTCCTACAATGAGCAGTTCTTC
cdr3_aa: CASSRGDPSYNEQFF

clone_size: .
j_call: TRBJ1-1
d_call: .
v_call: TRBV19
cdr3_nt: TGTGCCAGTAGTATAGATTTGTACGGGGAAGGGATGGGGAACACTGAAGCTTTCTTT
cdr3_aa: CASSIDLYGEGMGNTEAFF

clone_size: .
j_call: TRBJ2-2
d_call: TRBD1
v_call: TRBV19
cdr3_nt: TGTGCCAGTAGGTGGGGACAGGCCCTGTACACCGGGGAGCTGTTTTTT
cdr3_aa: CASRWGQALYTGELFF

clone_size: .
j_call: TRBJ2-2
d_call: .
v_call: TRBV11-2
cdr3_nt: TGTGCCAGCAGCTTACCGGTTGACACCGGGGAGCTGTTTTTT
cdr3_aa: CASSLPVDTGELFF

clone_size: .
j_call: TRBJ2-7
d_call: .
v_call: TRBV5-1
cdr3_nt: TGCGCCAGCAGCTTGGACAGCGAGCAGTACTTC
cdr3_aa: CASSLDSEQYF

clone_size: few
j_call: TRBJ1-3
d_call: .
v_call: TRBV4-1
cdr3_nt: TGCGCCAGCAGCCAAGCAAACCTCGGCCTTCAGGTGGACACCATATATTTT
cdr3_aa: CASSQANLGLQVDTIYF

clone_size: .
j_call: TRBJ1-1
d_call: .
v_call: TRBV4-1
cdr3_nt: TGCGCCAGCAGCCAAGCTAAAGGCAGGGTTTTTATCTTT
cdr3_aa: CASSQAKGRVFIF

clone_size: few
j_call: TRBJ2-1
d_call: TRBD2
v_call: TRBV6-6
cdr3_nt: TGTGCCAGCAGCTCTAGCGGACCGTCCTACAATGAGCAGTTCTTC
cdr3_aa: CASSSSGPSYNEQFF

clone_size: .
j_call: TRBJ2-7
d_call: TRBD2
v_call: TRBV20-1
cdr3_nt: TGCAGTGCTAGTGCCTTAGGGACTAGATCCTACGAGCAGTACTTC
cdr3_aa: CSASALGTRSYEQYF

clone_size: .
j_call: TRBJ1-4
d_call: .
v_call: TRBV7-8
cdr3_nt: TGTGCCAGCAGCCCCAGGGTTTATGAAAAACTGTTTTTT
cdr3_aa: CASSPRVYEKLFF

clone_size: once
j_call: TRBJ1-5
d_call: TRBD1
v_call: TRBV30
cdr3_nt: TGTGCCTGGAGTCAGGCAGGGGGCGCGGGTCAGCCCCAGCATTTT
cdr3_aa: CAWSQAGGAGQPQHF

clone_size: .
j_call: TRBJ1-1
d_call: .
v_call: TRBV10-3
cdr3_nt: TGTGCCATCAGTGACACATACACTGAAGCTTTCTTT
cdr3_aa: CAISDTYTEAFF

clone_size: .
j_call: TRBJ2-3
d_call: TRBD2
v_call: TRBV5-1
cdr3_nt: TGCGCCAGCAGCTCTAGCGGGAGGGTCCCCGATACGCAGTATTTT
cdr3_aa: CASSSSGRVPDTQYF

clone_size: few
j_call: TRBJ2-1
d_call: .
v_call: TRBV6-5
cdr3_nt: TGTGCCAGCAGCCCCGGGACTACGCCCAGGGGTGAGCAGTTCTTC
cdr3_aa: CASSPGTTPRGEQFF

clone_size: .
j_call: TRBJ2-7
d_call: TRBD2
v_call: TRBV2
cdr3_nt: TGTGCCAGCAGTGACGCTAGCGGGAAAGGAGCCCACGAGCAGTACTTC
cdr3_aa: CASSDASGKGAHEQYF

clone_size: few
j_call: TRBJ1-4
d_call: .
v_call: TRBV6-2/TRBV6-3
cdr3_nt: TGTGCCAGCAGTTACTCGAGGACTAATGAAAAACTGTTTTTT
cdr3_aa: CASSYSRTNEKLFF

clone_size: .
j_call: TRBJ2-1
d_call: TRBD2
v_call: TRBV2
cdr3_nt: TGTGCCAGCAACGGGAAGCGGGGGCACAATGAGCAGTTCTTC
cdr3_aa: CASNGKRGHNEQFF

clone_size: .
j_call: TRBJ1-3
d_call: TRBD1
v_call: TRBV2
cdr3_nt: TGTGCCAGGGGAACAGGGGGCTCAGGAAACACCATATATTTT
cdr3_aa: CARGTGGSGNTIYF

clone_size: .
j_call: TRBJ1-2
d_call: TRBD1
v_call: TRBV7-2
cdr3_nt: TGTGCCAGCAGCCCAGACAGGGGGCGCCATGGCTACACCTTC
cdr3_aa: CASSPDRGRHGYTF

clone_size: .
j_call: TRBJ2-5
d_call: .
v_call: TRBV4-3
cdr3_nt: TGCGCCAGCAGCCAAGAGGGGGCCCAAGAGACCCAGTACTTC
cdr3_aa: CASSQEGAQETQYF

clone_size: few
j_call: TRBJ2-1
d_call: .
v_call: TRBV3-1/TRBV3-2
cdr3_nt: TGTGCCAGCAGCCAAGATTGGATAGCGGACTACAATGAGCAGTTCTTC
cdr3_aa: CASSQDWIADYNEQFF

clone_size: .
j_call: TRBJ2-1
d_call: .
v_call: TRBV2
cdr3_nt: TGTGCCAGCAGAAGCGGGACACCTAACAATGAGCAGTTCTTC
cdr3_aa: CASRSGTPNNEQFF

clone_size: .
j_call: TRBJ2-1
d_call: TRBD2
v_call: TRBV5-1
cdr3_nt: TGCGCCAGCAGCTTGAGGACTAGCGGGAGTAATGAGCAGTTCTTC
cdr3_aa: CASSLRTSGSNEQFF

clone_size: .
j_call: TRBJ1-2
d_call: .
v_call: TRBV6-5
cdr3_nt: TGTGCCAGCAGGCAACAGGGAAGCTATGGCTACACCTTC
cdr3_aa: CASRQQGSYGYTF

clone_size: .
j_call: TRBJ2-3
d_call: TRBD1
v_call: TRBV19
cdr3_nt: TGTGCCAGCAGGGACAGGGGCACAGATACGCAGTATTTT
cdr3_aa: CASRDRGTDTQYF

clone_size: .
j_call: TRBJ1-2
d_call: .
v_call: TRBV6-5
cdr3_nt: TGTGCCAGCATATCGAGGACACCCTCCTATGGCTACACCTTC
cdr3_aa: CASISRTPSYGYTF

clone_size: .
j_call: TRBJ2-3
d_call: .
v_call: TRBV2
cdr3_nt: TGTGCCAGAGAACTAGAGAGCACAGATACGCAGTATTTT
cdr3_aa: CARELESTDTQYF

clone_size: .
j_call: TRBJ2-7
d_call: TRBD2
v_call: TRBV9
cdr3_nt: TGTGCCAGCAGCTACGGACTAGCTGGCTACGAGCAGTACTTC
cdr3_aa: CASSYGLAGYEQYF

clone_size: .
j_call: TRBJ1-5
d_call: TRBD1
v_call: TRBV4-1
cdr3_nt: TGCGCCAGCAGCCACCCCGGGACAGGGTTAAAGAGCAATCAGCCCCAGCATTTT
cdr3_aa: CASSHPGTGLKSNQPQHF

clone_size: .
j_call: TRBJ1-1
d_call: TRBD1
v_call: TRBV19
cdr3_nt: TGTGCCAGTAGTCCCCCGGGACAGGCCCGGGACACTGAAGCTTTCTTT
cdr3_aa: CASSPPGQARDTEAFF

clone_size: .
j_call: TRBJ2-7
d_call: .
v_call: TRBV12-3/TRBV12-4
cdr3_nt: TGTGCCAGCAGTTTTCTGTACGAGCAGTACTTC
cdr3_aa: CASSFLYEQYF

clone_size: .
j_call: TRBJ2-5
d_call: TRBD2
v_call: TRBV5-8
cdr3_nt: TGTGCCAGCAGCCGATTGCTAGCGGGGGCCCAAGAGACCCAGTACTTC
cdr3_aa: CASSRLLAGAQETQYF

clone_size: once
j_call: TRBJ2-5
d_call: .
v_call: TRBV5-1
cdr3_nt: TGCGCCAGTATGTACCAAGAGACCCAGTACTTC
cdr3_aa: CASMYQETQYF

clone_size: .
j_call: TRBJ2-1
d_call: .
v_call: TRBV11-3
cdr3_nt: TGTGCCAGCAGCCCTTTCGCGGGGAACAATGAGCAGTTCTTC
cdr3_aa: CASSPFAGNNEQFF

clone_size: .
j_call: TRBJ2-5
d_call: .
v_call: TRBV4-1
cdr3_nt: TGCGCCAGCAGCCACGTGTACCAAGAGACCCAGTACTTC
cdr3_aa: CASSHVYQETQYF

clone_size: .
j_call: TRBJ2-1
d_call: TRBD2
v_call: TRBV29-1
cdr3_nt: TGCAGCGCGAAGCGGGAGGGTGTGCTGGGTGAGCAGTTCTTC
cdr3_aa: CSAKREGVLGEQFF

clone_size: .
j_call: TRBJ1-1
d_call: .
v_call: TRBV5-6
cdr3_nt: TGTGCCAGCAGCTTGGGTGAGGGCACTGAAGCTTTCTTT
cdr3_aa: CASSLGEGTEAFF

clone_size: few
j_call: TRBJ2-1
d_call: TRBD2
v_call: TRBV6-4
cdr3_nt: TGTGCCAGCAGTGACGGGGCTAGCGGGAGTAATGAGCAGTTCTTC
cdr3_aa: CASSDGASGSNEQFF

clone_size: .
j_call: TRBJ1-6
d_call: .
v_call: TRBV3-1/TRBV3-2
cdr3_nt: TGTGCCAGCAGCCCAACAGGGAATAATTCACCCCTCCACTTT
cdr3_aa: CASSPTGNNSPLHF

clone_size: .
j_call: TRBJ1-3
d_call: TRBD1
v_call: TRBV6-5
cdr3_nt: TGTGCCAGCAGGGTCGACAGGGAGCAAAGAAACACCATATATTTT
cdr3_aa: CASRVDREQRNTIYF

clone_size: once
j_call: TRBJ2-7
d_call: TRBD2
v_call: TRBV7-8
cdr3_nt: TGTGCCAGCAGCTTAACTAGCGGGATCTACGAGCAGTACTTC
cdr3_aa: CASSLTSGIYEQYF

clone_size: .
j_call: TRBJ2-7
d_call: .
v_call: TRBV2
cdr3_nt: TGTGCCAGCAGTGGGGGGCTACAGGATTACGAGCAGTACTTC
cdr3_aa: CASSGGLQDYEQYF

clone_size: .
j_call: TRBJ1-2
d_call: .
v_call: TRBV27
cdr3_nt: TGTGCCAGCAGTTTCGGCAGGGTAAGATTAGGCTACACCTTC
cdr3_aa: CASSFGRVRLGYTF

clone_size: .
j_call: TRBJ2-1
d_call: TRBD2
v_call: TRBV6-5
cdr3_nt: TGTGCCGGCCCTACTAGCGGGAGGCCCTACAATGAGCAGTTCTTC
cdr3_aa: CAGPTSGRPYNEQFF

clone_size: .
j_call: TRBJ1-1
d_call: TRBD1
v_call: TRBV11-2
cdr3_nt: TGTGCCAGCAGCCCCACGACAGGGATGGGCACTGAAGCTTTCTTT
cdr3_aa: CASSPTTGMGTEAFF

clone_size: .
j_call: TRBJ2-2
d_call: .
v_call: TRBV24-1
cdr3_nt: TGTGCCACCAGTGAAGTGTTTCGGGGGAACACCGGGGAGCTGTTTTTT
cdr3_aa: CATSEVFRGNTGELFF

clone_size: few
j_call: TRBJ1-2
d_call: .
v_call: TRBV6-1
cdr3_nt: TGTGCCAGCAGTGAAGCCTGGACAAGCAATCGAGGTGGCTACACCTTC
cdr3_aa: CASSEAWTSNRGGYTF

clone_size: .
j_call: TRBJ1-1
d_call: TRBD1
v_call: TRBV19
cdr3_nt: TGTGCCAGTAGTATAGGTCGGACAGGGAGGGGGACTGAAGCTTTCTTT
cdr3_aa: CASSIGRTGRGTEAFF

clone_size: few
j_call: TRBJ1-2
d_call: TRBD1
v_call: TRBV9
cdr3_nt: TGTGCCAGCAGCGTAGGAGGACAGGGCTATGGCTACACCTTC
cdr3_aa: CASSVGGQGYGYTF

clone_size: .
j_call: TRBJ2-1
d_call: TRBD2
v_call: TRBV6-5
cdr3_nt: TGTGCCACACGGGAGCTAGCGGTCTACAATGAGCAGTTCTTC
cdr3_aa: CATRELAVYNEQFF

clone_size: .
j_call: TRBJ2-5
d_call: .
v_call: TRBV3-1/TRBV3-2
cdr3_nt: TGTGCCAGCAGCCAAGAGGACGGGGGTAGCGAGACCCAGTACTTC
cdr3_aa: CASSQEDGGSETQYF

clone_size: few
j_call: TRBJ1-2
d_call: .
v_call: TRBV6-4
cdr3_nt: TGTGCCAGCAGTGACAATGGGGGCGGCGGCTACACCTTC
cdr3_aa: CASSDNGGGGYTF

clone_size: .
j_call: TRBJ2-7
d_call: .
v_call: TRBV5-4
cdr3_nt: TGTGCCAGCAGCTTACGGGGGACCCACTACGAGCAGTACTTC
cdr3_aa: CASSLRGTHYEQYF

clone_size: .
j_call: TRBJ2-2
d_call: .
v_call: TRBV5-6
cdr3_nt: TGTGCCAGCAGCTTCGGGTGGAACACCGGGGAGCTGTTTTTT
cdr3_aa: CASSFGWNTGELFF

clone_size: .
j_call: TRBJ2-3
d_call: TRBD2
v_call: TRBV5-1
cdr3_nt: TGCGCCAGCAGCTTGGACGGGACTAGCGGGATCAACACAGATACGCAGTATTTT
cdr3_aa: CASSLDGTSGINTDTQYF